This T cell receptor beta chain was documented in a study of cytomegalovirus exposure and HLA in healthy donors (dated by TCRdb to the late 2010s). The study in broad terms: According to an earlier analysis of 550 to 750 of the donors, some 180 million T cells yielded over 90 million unique TCR beta sequences and about 300 Gb of sequence data. Every repertoire in the discovery cohort had been generated on one and the same sequencing platform. The study aimed to test whether cataloging public T cell receptors could reveal signatures of past pathogen exposure. An early release that covered some 640 HLA-typed donors contained approximately 290 gigabases of sequencing data and tens of millions of unique TCR sequences. Rather than using new phenotypic data, the later analysis identified candidate immune exposures from TCR beta sequences and from how often those sequences occurred across donors. A later analysis re-examined previously published TCR beta repertoires from several hundred donors and added high-resolution HLA genotyping to investigate patterns of TCR occurrence. In addition to the first cohort of around 670 subjects, a separate validation cohort of under 150 different subjects was used. The number of typed donors differed by locus: about 629-640 for A, B, C, DRB1 and DQB1; about 520 for DQA1; 606 for DPA1; and 450 to 480 for DPB1. Both class I and class II loci were covered by HLA typing, at four-digit resolution. The study combined high-throughput TCR immunosequencing, statistical association of individual TCRs with disease status, and machine learning to predict cytomegalovirus infection status. Genome-wide SNP genotypes for about three fifths of the roughly 670 donors were used in a later genetic analysis, which treated that subset as a discovery cohort. Among approximately 370 genotyped donors of the cohort, an average of around 250,000 unique TCR beta nucleotide sequences was sequenced per donor, of which about 20% were non-productive. Donor age, sex, ethnicity and CMV serostatus were compiled together with the repertoire data. In an earlier analysis of 587 of the donors, high-throughput TCR beta sequencing was used to judge whether each TCR beta V gene segment behaved as functional or pseudogenic. About 5 DR-DQ haplotypes were handled as single units for association and clustering, since linkage in the cohort was strong. Of the roughly 400 genotyped donors, roughly 80% fell in the genetic ancestry cluster associated with self-reported Caucasian donors. The study profiled the T cell repertoires of about 640 subjects by immunosequencing and related them to cytomegalovirus serostatus.

There are a few counts of this clone. There is no known antigen for this receptor. No much larger clone exists at a distance of one base, and base qualities are not known. Broad study findings and their caveats: Three of the identified cytomegalovirus-associated TCR beta chains were confirmed in vitro to be specific for cytomegalovirus antigens. A cluster of highly shared sequence variants was judged likely to be a technical artifact of the sequencing pipeline. The classifier was reported to diagnose cytomegalovirus status with high specificity and sensitivity in both the original cohort and the validation cohort. According to a later analysis, parvovirus B19, influenza, CMV and Epstein-Barr virus appeared linked to several top co-occurrence clusters. Immune exposure information for the cohort was limited to CMV serostatus. In an earlier analysis of 500 to 650 of the donors, most TCR beta V segments appeared in productive rearrangements about 87% or about 30% of the time, broadly matching IMGT annotations. According to a later analysis, most CMV-associated TCR beta chains appeared to be HLA-restricted, and the HLA associations seemed to be driven largely by CMV exposure. Specific HLA alleles were associated with over 15,000 TCR beta sequences at a false discovery rate of 0.05 in a later analysis. In the study, around 150 TCR beta chains were listed as associated with cytomegalovirus. A later genetic analysis reported fewer N-insertions in productive TCRs among donors in an Asian-associated ancestry cluster than the roughly 700-donor mean. Because counts were too low, 15 to 20 rarely observed V segments, including chromosome 9 orphons, were left out of the earlier analysis of 587 of the donors. In a later analysis, HLA-associated TCR beta chains showed more clonal expansion and lower generation probabilities than non-associated chains that were equally common. The cohort was sequenced for TCR beta chains only, and without alpha or paired-chain data the features that could be detected were limited. Assigning TCR associations to individual alleles was difficult when HLA alleles, especially DR and DQ, strongly co-occurred. Most TCR sequences were observed very rarely across donors, whereas some public TCRs were present in many individuals. Sequencing depth was assumed to be roughly uniform across donors in the presence/absence analyses, though that assumption may not hold. Because HLA typing was unavailable for some donors at each locus, only the typed subset was used in association tests. Linkage disequilibrium might explain the correlated functional status among segregating V segments, but an unknown experimental factor could not be ruled out. According to a later analysis, TCR association rates differed among HLA loci, with DRB1 alleles showing the most associated TCRs and HLA-C alleles showing the fewest. Some IMGT-functional V segments, including TRBV6-2 and TRBV6-3, could not be told apart with the 87-base-pair reads, so those segments were excluded. It was suggested by the authors that the approach could potentially be generalized to other disease states and immunological phenotypes. A further reported finding was that TCR beta sequences accurately predicted the HLA-A and HLA-B alleles for most subjects in the first cohort. In a later genetic analysis, a missense DCLRE1C variant was associated with V-gene and J-gene trimming of TCR beta chains, and the association was replicated in an independent cohort.

In total, about 650 healthy bone marrow donors made up the cohort. At the time of sampling, every cohort member was nominally healthy, though immune exposures that went unrecorded were likely present. The donor tested CMV seronegative and was one of the 352 seronegative cohort members. A peripheral blood sample was collected from each donor, and TCR beta sequencing was performed on peripheral blood mononuclear cells. The Qiagen DNeasy Blood Extraction Kit was used to extract genomic DNA from the blood cell samples. The library was built by means of the immunoSEQ multiplex PCR assay. For the multiplex PCR, a mixture combining 60 forward primers for TCR Vbeta segments and 13 reverse primers for TCR Jbeta segments was used. A multiplex PCR assay on genomic DNA amplified the CDR3 region of rearranged TCR beta genes. Amplified TCR beta libraries were sequenced as 87-base-pair reads on the Illumina HiSeq System. Turning to the authors' computational methods: In a later analysis, some 80 million unique TCR beta chains were counted across the 500 to 700 repertoires, and about 9.9 million of these chains were shared by at least two donors. Raw reads were error-corrected and collapsed into unique sequences with a nearest-neighbor algorithm that merged closely related sequences to remove PCR and sequencing errors. Alignment of CDR3 sequences to IMGT reference sequences was used to assign V, D and J gene segments. For a sequence to be retained, at least a six-nucleotide match to both a V gene segment and a J gene segment was required. A rearrangement counted as productive if the CDR3 had no stop codons and remained in frame with V and J, and every other rearrangement counted as non-productive. CDR3 was defined according to IMGT convention as the region running from the second conserved V-encoded cysteine to the conserved J-encoded phenylalanine. The earlier analysis of roughly 590 of the donors excluded any sequence lacking an unambiguous match to a single V gene segment. An earlier analysis of a few hundred of the donors classified V segments as functional when productive rearrangements were above 56.7% and as segregating when the standard deviation between donors was above 5%. To diagnose cytomegalovirus status from the catalog of TCR beta chain sequences, a statistical classification framework was built. In a later analysis, V and J genes were assigned by comparing TCR nucleotide sequences against IMGT/GENE-DB human TR gene sequences. The TCRdist pipeline was used in a later analysis to assign CDR3 sequences and most-parsimonious VDJ recombination scenarios. In a later analysis, every TCR beta chain was defined by the combination of its CDR3 amino acid sequence and its V-gene family, and reads without a unique V-gene family were dropped. To address suspected cross-contamination and a sequencing artifact, a later analysis removed around 590 highly shared, low-generation-probability nucleotide sequences. In a later analysis, a clonal expansion index for each public chain was calculated from normalized within-repertoire ranks of inferred template counts. A later analysis computed generation probabilities with a VDJ recombination model fitted to out-of-frame rearrangements, and checked the results against IGoR. A later analysis scored TCR-TCR, TCR-HLA and TCR-CMV co-occurrence with hypergeometric tests, applying a repertoire-size bias correction to TCR pairs. A later analysis estimated false discovery rates by permuting HLA or CMV assignments 20 times. In a later analysis, co-occurring TCRs were grouped using DBSCAN, and TCRdist sequence similarity was added for clustering within HLA-allele-positive subsets. Repertoires with fewer than 30,000 or more than 120,000 public chains were left out of co-occurrence clustering, as were about 5 repertoires with anomalous nucleotide sharing. The clones in this table, taken by TCRdb from immuneACCESS, are in-frame only. Not every clone is retained; where verified, under half of the shortfall comes from an unresolved V gene, and the cause of the rest is unknown. V, J and clone size reflect that table, while D and trimming were determined from the DNA. The sample data list 150,000 to 200,000 clones, and roughly three quarters of these were observed just once. Of the sample, less than 2.5% is held by the ten largest clones.

CDR1 and CDR2 were assigned from the germline V gene (reference sequence) as MNHEY and SMNVEV. Reading from cysteine to phenylalanine, the CDR3 counts 13 amino acids. Only the CDR3 portion is preserved as DNA: 39 bases, with reading frame beginning at the first base. At the junction V is shortened by 9 bases and J by 8 bases; bases outside the gene matches: 11. Rearrangement joined TRBV27 to TRBJ1-2, and TRBD1 aligns with 8 junction nucleotides. The source material was PBMCs. This sequence originates from a woman in her forties or fifties in good health and CMV-seronegative. In nucleotide form, the sequence is TGTGCCAGTAGAGTCGACAGGGGAGGCGGCTACACCTTC. This gives the protein CASRVDRGGGYTF.